The rows below give T cell receptor beta chains drawn from one sample of a study of blood T cell repertoires in COVID-19. The assay was immunoSEQ multiplex PCR, and TCRdb's table has in-frame clones only and misses some. The sample shows approximately 150,000 clones, 70% to 90% of them seen only once. The sample taken for sequencing was PBMCs or T cells enriched from blood (not recorded which). The receptors come from a woman in her fifties or sixties with acute COVID-19. CDR3s include the opening cysteine and the closing phenylalanine or tryptophan. The D gene is left open where the match is weak. Rows give clone size only sometimes, using once, few, many, or a class for an expanded clone.

j_call clone_size d_call v_call cdr3_nt cdr3_aa
TRBJ1-1 . . TRBV27 TGTGCCAGCTGGTCGGGGGGAAACACTGAAGCTTTCTTT CASWSGGNTEAFF
TRBJ2-5 . TRBD2 TRBV30 TGTGCCTGGAGTGTCGGTTGGCTAGCGGGGACCCAAGAGACCCAGTACTTC CAWSVGWLAGTQETQYF
TRBJ1-1 once . TRBV27 TGTGCCAGCAGTTTATCGCGTTACACTGAAGCTTTCTTT CASSLSRYTEAFF
TRBJ2-1 . . TRBV25-1 TGTGCCAGACCGGGAAGCTATGAGCAGTTCTTC CARPGSYEQFF
TRBJ2-1 . TRBD2 TRBV7-9 TGTGCCAGCAGCTCCCATAGCGGGAGGCCCTCCTACAATGAGCAGTTCTTC CASSSHSGRPSYNEQFF
TRBJ1-5 once . TRBV7-2 TGTGCCAGCAGCTTTTTATCGGGGGATCAGCCCCAGCATTTT CASSFLSGDQPQHF
TRBJ1-5 . . TRBV11-3 TGTGCCAGCAGCTTTAGTCGGCCCCAGCATTTT CASSFSRPQHF
TRBJ2-3 few . TRBV5-5 TGTGCCAGCAGCACGGGTTCAATGCCAGATACGCAGTATTTT CASSTGSMPDTQYF
TRBJ2-5 . . TRBV7-9 TGTGCCAGCAGCTTAGGCGGCGCGGAGAATCAAGAGACCCAGTACTTC CASSLGGAENQETQYF
TRBJ2-1 . . TRBV4-1 TGCGCCAGCAGCCAAGAACTAGGTCACAATGAGCAGTTCTTC CASSQELGHNEQFF
TRBJ1-5 . . TRBV7-8 TGTGCCAGCAGCTTAGCTGACCCCAGGTCCCAGCATTTT CASSLADPRSQHF
TRBJ2-7 . . TRBV6-2/TRBV6-3 TGTGCCAGCAGCCCTCTCGGGCGCGGGGCCTCCTACGAGCAGTACTTC CASSPLGRGASYEQYF
TRBJ1-3 . . TRBV14 TGTGCCAGCAGCCAAGCCCGGACCCTGACAGCGCACTCTGGAAACACCATATATTTT CASSQARTLTAHSGNTIYF
TRBJ2-2 once TRBD2 TRBV24-1 TGTGCCACCAGTGACTCCCGAAGGGGCGGGAGGGTGGCCGGGGAGCTGTTTTTT CATSDSRRGGRVAGELFF
TRBJ2-1 once TRBD2 TRBV20-1 TGCAGTGCTAGTCTTCGCGGGGGGCCCAATGAGCAGTTCTTC CSASLRGGPNEQFF
TRBJ2-7 few TRBD2 TRBV9 TGTGCCAGCAGCCCTTCCGGGAGGATCTACGAGCAGTACTTC CASSPSGRIYEQYF
TRBJ1-2 once . TRBV7-9 TGTGCCAGCAGCTTCGAGGGGGGGTCTAACTATGGCTACACCTTC CASSFEGGSNYGYTF
TRBJ1-2 once . TRBV7-3 TGTGCCAGCAGCGAGCAGGGACTCTTGGGCTACACCTTC CASSEQGLLGYTF
TRBJ2-3 . TRBD1 TRBV5-6 TGTGCCAGCAGCGGAAGAAGGACAGGGACCCCAGATACGCAGTATTTT CASSGRRTGTPDTQYF
TRBJ1-5 . . TRBV7-2 TGTGCCAGCAGCTTAGCGGCACAGGGAGCTAATCAGCCCCAGCATTTT CASSLAAQGANQPQHF
TRBJ1-2 . TRBD1 TRBV5-6 TGTGCCAGCAGCTTGGTTTCAGGGGGCGACTATGGCTACACCTTC CASSLVSGGDYGYTF
TRBJ1-6 . . TRBV11-1 TGTGCCAGCAGTCAGGTCTATAATTCACCCCTCCACTTT CASSQVYNSPLHF
TRBJ2-3 . . TRBV15 TGTGCCACCAGCAGAGATCCAGGGTCGGATACGCAGTATTTT CATSRDPGSDTQYF
TRBJ1-4 few TRBD1 TRBV5-1 TGCGCCAGCAGCACCCAGGGGGCGTATGAAAAACTGTTTTTT CASSTQGAYEKLFF
TRBJ1-6 . . TRBV13 TGTGCCAGCAGCTCAAAAACGGGACACTATAATTCACCCCTCCACTTT CASSSKTGHYNSPLHF
TRBJ1-1 . . TRBV18 TGTGCCAGCTCACCCGAGACAGGGAACACTGAAGCTTTCTTT CASSPETGNTEAFF
TRBJ1-3 once . TRBV14 TGTGCCAGCAGCCAAGACGGGTCAAGTGGAAACACCATATATTTT CASSQDGSSGNTIYF
TRBJ2-7 . . TRBV7-2 TGTGCCAGCAGCGCAGAGCCGGGACATTCCTACGAGCAGTACTTC CASSAEPGHSYEQYF
TRBJ2-5 . . TRBV5-1 TGCGCCAGCAGCTTGGGTAGAGGACACCTCCGGGAGACCCAGTACTTC CASSLGRGHLRETQYF
TRBJ1-5 few . TRBV6-1 TGTGCCAGCAGTGAAAGGTCCGGGGGGAGTCAGCCCCAGCATTTT CASSERSGGSQPQHF
TRBJ2-1 . TRBD2 TRBV7-2 TGTGCCAGCACATGGACTAGCGGGGCTGAGCAGTTCTTC CASTWTSGAEQFF
TRBJ2-2 . TRBD2 TRBV4-1 TGCGCCAGCAGCCCCCGACTAGCGGGAGTTGTGACCGGGGAGCTGTTTTTT CASSPRLAGVVTGELFF
TRBJ2-3 . TRBD2 TRBV4-3 TGCGCCAGCAGCCAAGATTTGGCGACTAGCGGGAGGAGAGGCACAGATACGCAGTATTTT CASSQDLATSGRRGTDTQYF
TRBJ1-2 . TRBD1 TRBV19 TGTGCCAGTAGTACCGCTGGACAGGGGGCTTGGGGCTACACCTTC CASSTAGQGAWGYTF
TRBJ1-2 once TRBD1 TRBV6-5 TGTGCCAGCAGAATGACAGGGTTCTATGGCTACACCTTC CASRMTGFYGYTF
TRBJ2-7 . TRBD2 TRBV5-4 TGTGCCAGCAGCAGCGGACTAGCGGGCCCAGCGGACGAGCAGTACTTC CASSSGLAGPADEQYF
TRBJ2-1 . . TRBV7-2 TGTGCCAGCAGCCGCGGCTCGCCTTCCTACAATGAGCAGTTCTTC CASSRGSPSYNEQFF
TRBJ2-1 . . TRBV18 TGTGCCAGCTCACGTCGGGCGGGGACCTACAATGAGCAGTTCTTC CASSRRAGTYNEQFF
TRBJ2-7 . TRBD1 TRBV6-2/TRBV6-3 TGTGCCAGCAGCACCGGGACAGGGAACTACGAGCAGTACTTC CASSTGTGNYEQYF
TRBJ2-7 . TRBD1 TRBV9 TGTGCCAGCAGCGGGGGAGCCCCGGGACAGGGGGGACTCGAGCAGTACTTC CASSGGAPGQGGLEQYF
TRBJ1-4 . TRBD1 TRBV30 TGTGCCTGGAGTACCGGGACAGGGGGTGAAAAACTGTTTTTT CAWSTGTGGEKLFF
TRBJ1-2 . TRBD1 TRBV5-4 TGTGCCAGCAGCTTCCCGGGACAGACAGTTTATGGCTACACCTTC CASSFPGQTVYGYTF
TRBJ2-1 . TRBD2 TRBV7-2 TGTGCCAGCAGCTCTAGCGGGGGGGTCGGGCAGTTCTTC CASSSSGGVGQFF
TRBJ1-5 once TRBD1 TRBV2 TGTGCCAGCAGTTACCTAAACAGGGGGAATCAGCCCCAGCATTTT CASSYLNRGNQPQHF
TRBJ1-2 once . TRBV5-4 TGTGCCAGCAGCCATATACGGCGGGCCGAGAAGGATGGCTACACCTTC CASSHIRRAEKDGYTF
TRBJ1-5 . . TRBV12-5 TGTGCTAGTGGAAAGGGGGAAGATCAGCCCCAGCATTTT CASGKGEDQPQHF
TRBJ2-2 . TRBD2 TRBV5-5 TGTGCCAGCAGCATATTAGCGGGGATGAACACCGGGGAGCTGTTTTTT CASSILAGMNTGELFF